This T cell receptor (beta chain) was obtained from a study of T cell responses to AZD1222 COVID-19 vaccine (dated by TCRdb to 2020 to 2023). At the level of the whole study: AZD1222 recipients given second doses at about 4 weeks or at about 12 weeks were pooled, since spike-specific TCR depth and breadth were not found to differ between the two schedules. A total of just over 230 trial participants underwent TCR sequencing, of whom around 200 received two doses of AZD1222 and some 26 received two doses of the MenACWY control vaccine. Enrollment into the trials was organized by age into subgroups of 18-55, 56-69 and 70-plus years, and those subgroups contained roughly 140, 27 and 60 TCR-sequenced participants, respectively.

What this sample's time point label stands for: baseline before first vaccination. Vaccinee samples were obtained from the UK trials COV001 and COV002, which included a single-blind randomized controlled phase 2/3 trial of AZD1222 (ChAdOx1 nCoV-19) in healthy adults. For TCRbeta chain sequencing, PBMC samples were collected from trial participants at day 0 and at day 28 after the second dose. The CDR3 regions of human TCRbeta chains were analyzed by immunosequencing. From the authors' description of their analysis: TCRs in the repertoires were matched against a reference library of SARS-CoV-2-specific TCRs that had been generated with the MIRA antigen-specificity platform. Breadth was defined as the fraction of unique TCRs that were SARS-CoV-2-associated, and depth was defined as the fraction of total T cells that were SARS-CoV-2-associated. Using the MIRA data, each spike-specific TCR was mapped to the spike region that the TCR reacts to and placed in a CD4 or CD8 class. Log10-transformed breadth and depth values were compared by one-way ANOVA with Sidak's multiple comparisons tests. TCRdb's version of the immuneACCESS table is confined to in-frame rearrangements and falls short of the full clone set. An unresolved V gene accounts for under half of the shortfall where checked; the remainder is of unknown origin. That table gives V, J and clone size, and the DNA gave D and trimming. In all, the sample holds some 96,000 clones, and around 90% of those were seen once. The ten largest clones represent about 1.5% of the sample.

Points on this clone: The antigen it recognizes is unknown. No clone much larger than this one lies a single base away; base qualities are absent.

Overall results and qualifications from the work: Because no day 14 peak-response samples were available, repertoires were characterized only after the peak T cell response. The 56-69-year group was small, and its depth increase did not reach significance, likely because of low power. Participants were mostly white British and included more females than males, and it was suggested by the authors that clonal diversity may have been underestimated. Epitopes outside the regions mutated in the B.1.351 and B.1.1.7 variants were reportedly recognized by nearly half of the unique spike-specific TCRs. After two AZD1222 doses, spike-specific TCR breadth and depth were significantly higher than at day 0 and than in MenACWY recipients. Conclusions about previously exposed vaccinees are limited, since just a handful of AZD1222 recipients were seropositive for SARS-CoV-2 at baseline. CD4 TCRs associated with the vaccine covered the entire spike protein, and the dominant responses were in regions 160-218 and 743-854.

The CDR3 runs 13 amino acids, cysteine and phenylalanine included. The kept DNA is CDR3 alone, 39 bases in frame from the first base. V drops 2 bases and J drops 7 bases, leaving 9 bases in between. The germline V gene encodes CDR1 WSHSY and CDR2 SAAADI. The receptor comes from an adult in good health. The V and J genes are TRBV10-2 and TRBJ1-5, with a weak D call of TRBD1 (6 bases match). Sequencing was performed on peripheral blood, taken on day 0 of AZD1222 vaccination. The DNA is as follows: TGCGCCAGCAGTGAGACAGGGAGGCAGCCCCAGCATTTT. This translates into CASSETGRQPQHF.